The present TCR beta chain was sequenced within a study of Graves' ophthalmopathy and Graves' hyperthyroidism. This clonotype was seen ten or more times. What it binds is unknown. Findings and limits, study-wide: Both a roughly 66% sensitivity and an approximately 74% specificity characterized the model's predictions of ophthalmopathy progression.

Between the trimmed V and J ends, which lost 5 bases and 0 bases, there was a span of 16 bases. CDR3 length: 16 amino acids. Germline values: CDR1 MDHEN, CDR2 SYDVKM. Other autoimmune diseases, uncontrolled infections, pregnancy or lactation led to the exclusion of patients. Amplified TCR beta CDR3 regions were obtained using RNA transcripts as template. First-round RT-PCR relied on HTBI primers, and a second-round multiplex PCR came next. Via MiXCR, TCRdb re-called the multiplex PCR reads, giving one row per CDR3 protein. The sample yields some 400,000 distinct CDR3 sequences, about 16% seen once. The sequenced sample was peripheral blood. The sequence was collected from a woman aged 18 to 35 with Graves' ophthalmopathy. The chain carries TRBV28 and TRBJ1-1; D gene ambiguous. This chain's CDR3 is CASSPPQWPMNTEAFF. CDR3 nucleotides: TGTGCCAGCAGTCCTCCACAGTGGCCCATGAACACTGAAGCTTTCTTT.